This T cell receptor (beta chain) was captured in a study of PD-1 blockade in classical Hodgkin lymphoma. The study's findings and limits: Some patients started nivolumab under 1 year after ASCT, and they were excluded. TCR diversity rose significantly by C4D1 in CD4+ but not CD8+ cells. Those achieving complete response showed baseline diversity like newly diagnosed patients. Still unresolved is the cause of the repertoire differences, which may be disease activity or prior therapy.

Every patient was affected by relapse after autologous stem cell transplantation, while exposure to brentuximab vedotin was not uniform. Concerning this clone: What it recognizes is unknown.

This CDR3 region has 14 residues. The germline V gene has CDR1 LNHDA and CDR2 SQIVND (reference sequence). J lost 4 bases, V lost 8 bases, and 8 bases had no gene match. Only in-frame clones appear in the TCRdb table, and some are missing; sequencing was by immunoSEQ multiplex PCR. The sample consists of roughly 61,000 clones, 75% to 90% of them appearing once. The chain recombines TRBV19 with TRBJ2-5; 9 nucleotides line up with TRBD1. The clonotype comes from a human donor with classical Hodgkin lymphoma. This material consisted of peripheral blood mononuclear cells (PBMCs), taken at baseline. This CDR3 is CASRLTGGGETQYF. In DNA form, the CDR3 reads TGTGCCAGTCGGTTGACAGGGGGGGGAGAGACCCAGTACTTC.